The sequence of this T cell receptor beta chain was determined in a study of breast tumors, draining lymph nodes, adjacent tissues. Study-level points and caveats: Tumor T cell lymph node origin was a supported hypothesis, not proven. Most tumor T cells seemingly derive from lymph node, then expand in tumor. Tumor repertoires ranked between lymph nodes and nontumor tissue in diversity, with V and J gene preferences.

Germline CDR1 SQVTM, CDR2 ANQGSEA. Germline trimming cut 3 bases from V and 6 bases from J; bases unmatched to any gene: 4. The CDR3 is made up of 14 amino acids. This clonotype has a single count. Its antigen is as yet unknown. TCRdb fed the multiplex PCR reads into MiXCR, producing one record per CDR3 protein. The top ten clones hold roughly 3.8% of a sample with fewer than 200,000 distinct CDR3 sequences, 33% of them seen once. Samples came from axillary lymph nodes draining the breast cancer. This clonotype was obtained from a female donor with breast cancer. Some clones in this sample may be carry-over from other donors' samples. V is TRBV29-1 and J is TRBJ2-1; 11 bases agree with TRBD1. Sequencing was carried out using axillary lymph node tissue. The CDR3: CSVEGDRGTNEQFF. Here the CDR3 DNA reads TGCAGCGTTGAGGGGGACAGGGGGACCAATGAGCAGTTCTTC.